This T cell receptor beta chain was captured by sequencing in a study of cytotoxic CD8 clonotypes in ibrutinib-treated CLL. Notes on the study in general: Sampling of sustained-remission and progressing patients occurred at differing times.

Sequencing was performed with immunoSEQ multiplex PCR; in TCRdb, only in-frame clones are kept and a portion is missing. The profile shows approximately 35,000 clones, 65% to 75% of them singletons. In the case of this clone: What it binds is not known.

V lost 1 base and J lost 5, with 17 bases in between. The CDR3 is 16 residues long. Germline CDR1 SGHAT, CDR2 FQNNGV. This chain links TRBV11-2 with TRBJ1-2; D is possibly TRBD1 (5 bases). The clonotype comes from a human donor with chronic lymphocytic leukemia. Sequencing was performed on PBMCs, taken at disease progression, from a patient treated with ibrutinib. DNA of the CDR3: TGTGCCAGCAGCTTAGCCGGGCAGGGTCGGTCTTATGGCTACACCTTC. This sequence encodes CASSLAGQGRSYGYTF. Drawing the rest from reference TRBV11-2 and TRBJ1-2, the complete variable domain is EAGVAQSPRYKIIEKRQSVAFWCNPISGHATLYWYQQILGQGPKLLIQFQNNGVVDDSQLPKDRFSAERLKGVDSTLKIQPAKLEDSAVYLCASSLAGQGRSYGYTFGSGTRLTVV.